The 10 T cell receptor beta chains in this list originate from one sample, sequenced in a study of blood T cells in healthy people across ages. Sample-barcoded 5' priming and a J-beta primer mix drove a second PCR of roughly 6 to 12 cycles. TCRdb reprocessed the 5' RACE reads via MiXCR and lists one record per CDR3 protein. Of about 1.8 million distinct CDR3 sequences in the sample, roughly 49% were seen once. Sequencing was performed on blood. The origin of the receptors is a woman between 40 and 50 years old in good health.

This chain connects TRBV7-2 to TRBJ1-2, with D possibly TRBD1 on 5 matching bases. CDR1 is SGHTA, CDR2 FQGNSA, per germline. Deletions cut 11 bases from V and 3 bases from J, with 13 bases between. The CDR3 is 12 amino acids. This chain's CDR3 is CALSPGHYGYTF. CDR3 coding DNA: TGTGCCTTGTCGCCAGGGCACTATGGCTACACCTTC.

The V call is TRBV6-2 or TRBV6-3, the J call TRBJ2-1; TRBD2 aligns across 7 bases. V shed 2 bases and J 8 bases; nucleotides not matched to a gene: 9. The CDR3 consists of 15 residues. Germline V gives CDR1 MNHEY, CDR2 SVGEGT. Here the CDR3 DNA reads TGTGCCAGCAGTTACATGGGGCGCGGGGGTGATGAGCAGTTCTTC. Translated: CASSYMGRGGDEQFF.

CDR3 DNA sequence: TGCGCCAGCAGCGCGTGGGGGAAGAATGAGGAAAAACTGTTTTTT. It translates to CASSAWGKNEEKLFF. The V gene is TRBV5-1, the J gene TRBJ1-4; the D gene is possibly TRBD1 (5 bases). This CDR3 region has 15 residues. V lost 4 bases and J lost 8, with 18 bases in between. CDR1 is SGHRS, CDR2 YFSETQ, per germline.

This clonotype was found a few times. This rearrangement joins TRBV29-1 to TRBJ2-5; 7 bases fit TRBD1. The CDR3 covers 13 residues. In germline, CDR1 is SQVTM, CDR2 ANQGSEA. The J segment lost 0 bases and the V segment lost 5 bases, leaving 3 bases of the junction unmatched. CDR3 region: CSVPGTDQETQYF. CDR3 DNA: TGCAGCGTTCCCGGGACAGACCAAGAGACCCAGTACTTC. Looking up the rest from reference TRBV29-1 and TRBJ2-5 gives the full variable domain: SAVISQKPSRDICQRGTSLTIQCQVDSQVTMMFWYRQQPGQSLTLIATANQGSEATYESGFVIDKFPISRPNLTFSTLTVSNMSPEDSSIYLCSVPGTDQETQYFGPGTRLLVL.

This clonotype was counted a few times. CDR3 in DNA: TGCGCCAGCAGCCAAGCTATGGGGGGAACGCAGTATTTT. This gives the protein CASSQAMGGTQYF. This chain joins TRBV4-3 and TRBJ2-3, with D perhaps matching TRBD2 (6 bases). The V end lost 1 base, the J end lost 9 bases, and 11 bases lay between the germline ends. CDR3 size: 13 residues. Germline loops: CDR1 LGHNA, CDR2 YSLEER.

The chain couples TRBV29-1 to TRBJ1-2; D ambiguous. Germline V gives CDR1 SQVTM, CDR2 ANQGSEA. V was clipped by 5 bases and J by 6 bases, with 10 bases between them. This CDR3 has 11 amino acids. CDR3 region: CSVLKGHGYTF. The CDR3 DNA follows: TGCAGCGTTCTCAAGGGCCATGGCTACACCTTC.

There are a few counts of this clonotype. The gene calls are TRBV13 and TRBJ2-7; no definite D call. The V gene's germline CDR1 is PRHDT and CDR2 FYEKMQ (reference sequence). CDR3 length: 15 amino acids. V was trimmed by 6 bases and J by 5 bases, leaving 20 bases between them. This chain's CDR3 is CASSSNQMIFHEQYF. The CDR3, as DNA: TGTGCCAGCAGTTCAAATCAGATGATATTCCACGAGCAGTACTTC. Based on the CDR3 plus reference TRBV13 and TRBJ2-7, the full variable domain is AAGVIQSPRHLIKEKRETATLKCYPIPRHDTVYWYQQGPGQDPQFLISFYEKMQSDKGSIPDRFSAQQFSDYHSELNMSSLELGDSALYFCASSSNQMIFHEQYFGPGTRLTVT.

V is TRBV11-2 and J is TRBJ1-4, with a possible D match to TRBD1 (6 bases). Per germline, CDR1 SGHAT and CDR2 FQNNGV. The V end lost 5 bases, the J end lost 7 bases, and 17 bases lay between the germline ends. This CDR3 is built from 15 residues. CDR3 residues: CASSPSWGRLEKLFF. The CDR3 DNA reads as TGTGCCAGCAGCCCTAGCTGGGGGCGCCTTGAAAAACTGTTTTTT.

This chain links TRBV20-1 with TRBJ2-7; the match to TRBD2 covers 12 bases. Trimming at V came to 4 bases and at J to 5 bases, leaving 15 bases not matched to a gene. The CDR3 runs 17 residues. CDR1 and CDR2 from the germline V gene are DFQATT and SNEGSKA (reference sequence). CDR3 sequence (DNA): TGCAGTGCTATTCCGCTAAGACTAGCGGGAGCAGCAGACGAGCAGTACTTC. This sequence encodes CSAIPLRLAGAADEQYF.

This clonotype was seen a few times. The chain recombines TRBV7-2 with TRBJ2-5; D may correspond to TRBD1 or TRBD2 (5 bases each). Trimming shortened V by 5 bases and J by 3 bases, and 13 bases separated the two germline ends. The CDR3 contains 14 residues. Germline CDR1 reads SGHTA; CDR2 reads FQGNSA. The CDR3 DNA sequence: TGTGCCAGCAGCCCACCAGGGAGCAAAGAGACCCAGTACTTC. This gives the protein CASSPPGSKETQYF.